This T cell receptor (beta chain) was observed in a study of spatial heterogeneity in lung cancer. Turning to the study itself: Consistently, beta-chain sequences turned up in larger numbers than alpha-chain sequences did.

Described time point: sample taken at primary tumor resection. Whole RNA, which was extracted from tumor, nontumor lung tissue or frozen PBMC, was sequenced without any cell sorting. 72 TRACERx patients with early, untreated non-small cell lung cancer donated samples. Study-wide results and caveats: Relative to follow-up, resection was when ubiquitous expanded tumor TCRs appeared more in blood.

With respect to this clonotype: Antigen specificity is unknown.

Every molecule of TCR cDNA had its own unique molecular identifier. MiXCR, applied by TCRdb to the 5' RACE reads, yields one record per CDR3 protein. The repertoire holds about 80,000 distinct CDR3 sequences, with approximately 20% as singletons. The sequence came from a male donor with early-stage non-small cell lung cancer. Source: PBMCs, taken at surgery.

The CDR3 loop reads CASSLSGASVKNIQYF. CDR3 nucleotides: TGTGCCAGCAGTTTATCAGGGGCTAGTGTCAAAAACATTCAGTACTTC. The V call is TRBV27, the J call TRBJ2-4; D possibly corresponds to TRBD1 (5 bases). This CDR3 contains 16 residues. Germline V gene sequence: CDR1 MNHEY, CDR2 SMNVEV (reference sequence). Trimming took off 0 bases at V and 3 bases at J, with 12 bases between the two ends.